Included here is one TCR beta chain sequence, with context. The antigen is unknown. TCRdb passed the 5' RACE reads through MiXCR, listing each CDR3 protein once. The sample includes some 1,700,000 distinct CDR3 sequences, about 31% of them seen just once. The data are from a study of identical twins. Study-level results: Among out-of-frame alpha sequences shared by twins, low generation probability occurred in excess.

This clonotype originated in a newborn girl in good health. Sequenced input: cord blood.

The CDR3 spells CASSPGFFYNEQFF. In nucleotides, the CDR3 is TGCGCCAGCAGCCCCGGCTTTTTCTACAATGAGCAGTTCTTC. The rearrangement links TRBV4-1 to TRBJ2-1; unclear D gene. This CDR3 region has 14 residues. Germline V lookup: CDR1 MGHRA, CDR2 YSYEKL. V was cut by 4 bases and J by 3 bases, with 10 bases left in between.